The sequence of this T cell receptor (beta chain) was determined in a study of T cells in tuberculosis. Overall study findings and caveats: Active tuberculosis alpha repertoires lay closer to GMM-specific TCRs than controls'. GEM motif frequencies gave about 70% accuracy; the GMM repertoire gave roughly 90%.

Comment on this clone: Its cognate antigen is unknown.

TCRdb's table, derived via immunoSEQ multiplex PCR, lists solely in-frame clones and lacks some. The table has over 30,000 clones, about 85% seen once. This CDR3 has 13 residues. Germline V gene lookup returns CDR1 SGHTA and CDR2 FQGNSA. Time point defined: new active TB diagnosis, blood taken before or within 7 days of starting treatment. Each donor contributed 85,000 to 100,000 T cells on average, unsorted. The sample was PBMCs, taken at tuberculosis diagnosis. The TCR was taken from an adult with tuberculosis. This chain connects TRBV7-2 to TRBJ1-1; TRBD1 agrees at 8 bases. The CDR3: CLTRGPLNTEAFF. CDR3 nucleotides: TGTCTTACCAGGGGGCCTTTGAACACTGAAGCTTTCTTT.